This T cell receptor beta chain was documented in a study of T-cell reconstitution after alpha-beta-depleted transplantation in children. Trimming removed 3 bases at V and 5 bases at J, with 13 bases between. The CDR3 has 14 residues. Germline assignment: CDR1 SGHDN and CDR2 FVKESK. Preparing the TCRbeta library involved the use of unique molecular identifiers. TCRdb used MiXCR to reprocess the PCR reads, holding one entry per CDR3 protein. The sample lists over 400,000 distinct CDR3 sequences; about 12% were seen once. The chain employs TRBV14 and TRBJ1-1; D uncertain. The source is a human donor who donated a stem cell graft to a child with combined immunodeficiency. Sequencing was performed on PBMCs from the stem cell graft donor, taken from the stem cell graft. The CDR3 loop reads CASSQDWVGTEAFF. As DNA, the CDR3 is TGTGCCAGCAGCCAGGACTGGGTGGGGACTGAAGCTTTCTTT.